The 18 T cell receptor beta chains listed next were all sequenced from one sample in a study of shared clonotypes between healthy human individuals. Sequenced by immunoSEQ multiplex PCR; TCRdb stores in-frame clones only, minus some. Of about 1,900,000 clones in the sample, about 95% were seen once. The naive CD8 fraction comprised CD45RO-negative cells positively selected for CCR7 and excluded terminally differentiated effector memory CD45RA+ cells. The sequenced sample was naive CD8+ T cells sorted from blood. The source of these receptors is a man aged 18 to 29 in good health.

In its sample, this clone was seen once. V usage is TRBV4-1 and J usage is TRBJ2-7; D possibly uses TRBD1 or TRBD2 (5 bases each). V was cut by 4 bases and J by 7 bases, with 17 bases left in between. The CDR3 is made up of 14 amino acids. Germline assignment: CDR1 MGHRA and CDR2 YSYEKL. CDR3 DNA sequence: TGCGCCAGCAGCCGTAAGGTCCGGGACGGTGAGCAGTACTTC. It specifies CASSRKVRDGEQYF.

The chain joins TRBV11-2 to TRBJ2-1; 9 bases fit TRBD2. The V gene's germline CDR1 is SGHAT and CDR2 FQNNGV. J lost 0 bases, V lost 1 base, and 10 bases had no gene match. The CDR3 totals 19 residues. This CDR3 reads CASSLVGTSGSSSYNEQFF. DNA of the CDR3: TGTGCCAGCAGCTTAGTAGGAACTAGCGGGTCGAGCTCCTACAATGAGCAGTTCTTC. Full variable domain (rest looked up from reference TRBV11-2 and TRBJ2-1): EAGVAQSPRYKIIEKRQSVAFWCNPISGHATLYWYQQILGQGPKLLIQFQNNGVVDDSQLPKDRFSAERLKGVDSTLKIQPAKLEDSAVYLCASSLVGTSGSSSYNEQFFGPGTRLTVL.

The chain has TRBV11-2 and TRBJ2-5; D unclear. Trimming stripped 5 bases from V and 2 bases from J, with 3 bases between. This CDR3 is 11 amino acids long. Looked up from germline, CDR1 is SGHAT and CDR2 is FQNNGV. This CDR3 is CASSQQETQYF. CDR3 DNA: TGTGCCAGCAGCCAACAAGAGACCCAGTACTTC.

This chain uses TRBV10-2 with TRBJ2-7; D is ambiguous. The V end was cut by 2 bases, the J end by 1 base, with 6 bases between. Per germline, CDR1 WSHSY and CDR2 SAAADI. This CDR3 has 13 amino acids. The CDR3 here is CASSEGRSYEQYF. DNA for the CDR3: TGCGCCAGCAGTGAGGGCAGGTCCTACGAGCAGTACTTC.

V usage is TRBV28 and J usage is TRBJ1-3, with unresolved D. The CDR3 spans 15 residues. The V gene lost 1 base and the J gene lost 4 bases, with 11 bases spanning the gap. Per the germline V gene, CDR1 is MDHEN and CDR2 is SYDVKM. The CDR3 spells CASSLYGGTGNTIYF. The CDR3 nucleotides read TGTGCCAGCAGTTTATATGGCGGTACGGGAAACACCATATATTTT.

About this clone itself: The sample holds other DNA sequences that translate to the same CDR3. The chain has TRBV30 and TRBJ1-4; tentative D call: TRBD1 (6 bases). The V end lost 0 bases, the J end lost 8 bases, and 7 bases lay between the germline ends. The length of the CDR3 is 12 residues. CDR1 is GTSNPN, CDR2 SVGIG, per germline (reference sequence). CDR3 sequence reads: CAWSVGGEKLFF. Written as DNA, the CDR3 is TGTGCCTGGAGTGTAGGGGGGGAAAAACTGTTTTTT.

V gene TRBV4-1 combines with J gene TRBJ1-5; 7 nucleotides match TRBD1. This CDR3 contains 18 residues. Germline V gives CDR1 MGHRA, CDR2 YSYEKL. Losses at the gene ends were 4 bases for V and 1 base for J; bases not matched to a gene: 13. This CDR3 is CASSPGTDPWDSNQPQHF. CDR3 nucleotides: TGCGCCAGCAGCCCTGGGACAGACCCTTGGGACAGCAATCAGCCCCAGCATTTT.

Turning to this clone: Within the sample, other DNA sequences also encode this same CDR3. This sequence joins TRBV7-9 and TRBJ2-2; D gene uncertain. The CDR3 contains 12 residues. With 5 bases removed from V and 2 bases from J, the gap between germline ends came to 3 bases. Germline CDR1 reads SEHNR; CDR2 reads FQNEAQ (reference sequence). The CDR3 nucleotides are TGTGCCAGCAGCGGCAACACCGGGGAGCTGTTTTTT. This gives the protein CASSGNTGELFF.

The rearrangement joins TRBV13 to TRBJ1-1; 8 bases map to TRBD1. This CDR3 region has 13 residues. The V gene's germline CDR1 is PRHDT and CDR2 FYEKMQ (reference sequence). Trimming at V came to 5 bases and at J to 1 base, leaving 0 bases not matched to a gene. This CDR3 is CASSGQGNTEAFF. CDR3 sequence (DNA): TGTGCCAGCAGCGGACAGGGGAACACTGAAGCTTTCTTT.

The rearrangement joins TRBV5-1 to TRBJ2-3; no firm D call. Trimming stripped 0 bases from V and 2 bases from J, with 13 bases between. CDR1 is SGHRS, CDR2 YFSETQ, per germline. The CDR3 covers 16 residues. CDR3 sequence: CASSLGPPRNTDTQYF. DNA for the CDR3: TGCGCCAGCAGCTTGGGCCCCCCCCGTAACACAGATACGCAGTATTTT.

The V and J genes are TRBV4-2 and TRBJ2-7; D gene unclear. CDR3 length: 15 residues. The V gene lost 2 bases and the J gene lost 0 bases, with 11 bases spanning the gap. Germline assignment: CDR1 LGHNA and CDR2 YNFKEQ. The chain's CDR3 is CASSQSQATSYEQYF. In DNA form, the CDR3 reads TGTGCCAGCAGCCAAAGTCAGGCGACCTCCTACGAGCAGTACTTC.

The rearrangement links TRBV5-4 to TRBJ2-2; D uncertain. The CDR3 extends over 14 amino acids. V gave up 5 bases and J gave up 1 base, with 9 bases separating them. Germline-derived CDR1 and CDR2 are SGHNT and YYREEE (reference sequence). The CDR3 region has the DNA TGTGCCAGCAGTTCGAACCGGAACACCGGGGAGCTGTTTTTT. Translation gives CASSSNRNTGELFF. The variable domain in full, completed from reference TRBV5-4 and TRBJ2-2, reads ETGVTQSPTHLIKTRGQQVTLRCSSQSGHNTVSWYQQALGQGPQFIFQYYREEENGRGNFPPRFSGLQFPNYSSELNVNALELDDSALYLCASSSNRNTGELFFGEGSRLTVL.

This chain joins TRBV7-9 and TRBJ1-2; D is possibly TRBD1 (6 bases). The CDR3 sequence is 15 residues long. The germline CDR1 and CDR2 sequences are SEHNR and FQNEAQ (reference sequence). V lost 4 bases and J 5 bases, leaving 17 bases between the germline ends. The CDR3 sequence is CASSSSSGAVYGYTF. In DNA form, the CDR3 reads TGTGCCAGCAGCTCCTCATCAGGGGCCGTTTATGGCTACACCTTC.

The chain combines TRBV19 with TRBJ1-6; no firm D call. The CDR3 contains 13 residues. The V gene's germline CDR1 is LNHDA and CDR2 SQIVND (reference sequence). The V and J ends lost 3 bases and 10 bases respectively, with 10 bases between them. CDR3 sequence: CASSITTFSPLHF. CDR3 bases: TGTGCCAGTAGTATTACGACTTTCTCACCCCTCCACTTT.

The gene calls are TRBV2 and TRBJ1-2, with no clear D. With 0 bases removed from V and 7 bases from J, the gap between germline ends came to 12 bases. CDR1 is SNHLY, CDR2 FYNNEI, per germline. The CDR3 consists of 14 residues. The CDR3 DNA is TGTGCCAGCAGTGAAGCGCCCGGTCCGCTTGGCTACACCTTC. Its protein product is CASSEAPGPLGYTF.

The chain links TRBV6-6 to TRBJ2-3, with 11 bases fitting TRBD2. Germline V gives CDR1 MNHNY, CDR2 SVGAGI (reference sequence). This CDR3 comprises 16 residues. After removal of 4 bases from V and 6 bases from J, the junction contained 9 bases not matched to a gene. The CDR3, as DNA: TGTGCCAGCAGTTCGGGGCTAGCGGGGGGAAGGGATACGCAGTATTTT. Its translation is CASSSGLAGGRDTQYF.

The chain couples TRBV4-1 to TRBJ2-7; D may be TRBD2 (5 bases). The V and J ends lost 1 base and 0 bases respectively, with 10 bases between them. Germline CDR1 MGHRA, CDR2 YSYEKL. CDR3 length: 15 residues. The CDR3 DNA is TGCGCCAGCAGCCAAGGAGGGTTTCTCTCCTACGAGCAGTACTTC. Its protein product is CASSQGGFLSYEQYF.

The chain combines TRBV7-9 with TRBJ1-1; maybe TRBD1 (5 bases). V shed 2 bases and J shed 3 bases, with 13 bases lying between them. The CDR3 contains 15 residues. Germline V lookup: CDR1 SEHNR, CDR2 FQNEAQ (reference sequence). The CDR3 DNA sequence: TGTGCCAGCAGCTTAAGTGCGGGGACCTACACTGAAGCTTTCTTT. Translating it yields CASSLSAGTYTEAFF. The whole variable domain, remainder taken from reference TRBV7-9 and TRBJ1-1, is DTGVSQNPRHKITKRGQNVTFRCDPISEHNRLYWYRQTLGQGPEFLTYFQNEAQLEKSRLLSDRFSAERPKGSFSTLEIQRTEQGDSAMYLCASSLSAGTYTEAFFGQGTRLTVV.